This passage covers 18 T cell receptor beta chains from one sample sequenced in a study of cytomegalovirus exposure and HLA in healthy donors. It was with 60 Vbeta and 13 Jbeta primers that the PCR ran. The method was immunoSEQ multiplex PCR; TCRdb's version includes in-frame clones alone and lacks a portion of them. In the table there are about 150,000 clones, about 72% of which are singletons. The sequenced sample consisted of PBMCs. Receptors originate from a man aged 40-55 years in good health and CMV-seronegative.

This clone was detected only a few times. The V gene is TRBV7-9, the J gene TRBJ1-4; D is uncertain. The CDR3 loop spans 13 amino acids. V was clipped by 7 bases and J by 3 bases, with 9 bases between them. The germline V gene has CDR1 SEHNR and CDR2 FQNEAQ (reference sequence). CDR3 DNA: TGTGCCAGCAAGGAGATGGCTAATGAAAAACTGTTTTTT. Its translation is CASKEMANEKLFF.

The CDR3 nucleotides read TGTGCCAGCAGCGTAGGGTTAGCGGGAGATACGCAGTATTTT. It encodes CASSVGLAGDTQYF. The rearrangement joins TRBV9 to TRBJ2-3, with 7 bases identical to TRBD2. Germline V CDR1 and CDR2: SGDLS, YYNGEE. V was clipped by 0 bases and J by 5 bases; unmatched bases: 3. The CDR3 is 14 amino acids. Supplemented by reference TRBV9 and TRBJ2-3, the full variable domain reads DSGVTQTPKHLITATGQRVTLRCSPRSGDLSVYWYQQSLDQGLQFLIQYYNGEERAKGNILERFSAQQFPDLHSELNLSSLELGDSALYFCASSVGLAGDTQYFGPGTRLTVL.

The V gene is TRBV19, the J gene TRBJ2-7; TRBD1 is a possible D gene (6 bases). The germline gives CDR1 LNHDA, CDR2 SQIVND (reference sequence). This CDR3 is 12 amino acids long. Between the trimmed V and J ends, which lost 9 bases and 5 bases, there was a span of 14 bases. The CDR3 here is CARIRGTDEQYF. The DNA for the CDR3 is TGTGCCAGGATCAGGGGCACGGACGAGCAGTACTTC.

The CDR3 reads CASSSRRDRVTGELFF. Here the CDR3 DNA reads TGTGCCAGCAGCTCCCGGCGGGACAGGGTAACCGGGGAGCTGTTTTTT. The V call is TRBV5-6, the J call TRBJ2-2; 9 bases fit TRBD1. CDR3 length equals 16 residues. Germline CDR1 is SGHDT and CDR2 is YYEEEE. With V trimmed by 3 bases and J by 5 bases, 8 bases remained unmatched.

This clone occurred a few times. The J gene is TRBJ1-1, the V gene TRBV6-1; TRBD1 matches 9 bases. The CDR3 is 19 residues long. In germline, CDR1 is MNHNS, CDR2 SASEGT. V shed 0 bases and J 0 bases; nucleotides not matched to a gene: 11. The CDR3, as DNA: TGTGCCAGCAGTGAAGCGCTTGGAGGGACAGGGATTATGAACACTGAAGCTTTCTTT. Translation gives CASSEALGGTGIMNTEAFF.

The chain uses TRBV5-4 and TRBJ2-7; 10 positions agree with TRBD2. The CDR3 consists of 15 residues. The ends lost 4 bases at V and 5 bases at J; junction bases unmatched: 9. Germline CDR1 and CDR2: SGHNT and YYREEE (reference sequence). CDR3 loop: CASSPRAGGLNEQYF. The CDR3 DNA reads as TGTGCCAGCAGCCCTAGAGCGGGAGGGCTAAACGAGCAGTACTTC.

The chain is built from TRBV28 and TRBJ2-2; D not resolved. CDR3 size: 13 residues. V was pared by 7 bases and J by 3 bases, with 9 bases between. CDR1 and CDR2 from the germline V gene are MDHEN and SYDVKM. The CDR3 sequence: CASIRRYTGELFF. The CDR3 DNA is TGTGCCAGCATCCGGCGGTACACCGGGGAGCTGTTTTTT.

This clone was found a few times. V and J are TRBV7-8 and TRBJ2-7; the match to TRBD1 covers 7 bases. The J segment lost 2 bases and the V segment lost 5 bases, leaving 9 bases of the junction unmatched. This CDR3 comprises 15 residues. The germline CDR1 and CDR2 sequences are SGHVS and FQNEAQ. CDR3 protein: CASSLRNRGPYEQYF. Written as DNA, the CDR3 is TGTGCCAGCAGCCTAAGGAACAGGGGCCCCTACGAGCAGTACTTC.

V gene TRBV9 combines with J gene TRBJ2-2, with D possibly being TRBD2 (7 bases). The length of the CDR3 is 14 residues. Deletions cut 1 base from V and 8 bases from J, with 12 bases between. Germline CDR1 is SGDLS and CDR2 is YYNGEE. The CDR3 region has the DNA TGTGCCAGCAGCGTACGGGGGGCAGGGGGGGAGCTGTTTTTT. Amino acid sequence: CASSVRGAGGELFF.

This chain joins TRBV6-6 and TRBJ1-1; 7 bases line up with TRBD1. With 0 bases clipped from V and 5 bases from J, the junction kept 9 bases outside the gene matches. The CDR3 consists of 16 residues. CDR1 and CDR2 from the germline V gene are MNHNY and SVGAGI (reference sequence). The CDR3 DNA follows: TGTGCCAGCAGTTACTCGATAGGGGGCCTGTGGACTGAAGCTTTCTTT. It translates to CASSYSIGGLWTEAFF.

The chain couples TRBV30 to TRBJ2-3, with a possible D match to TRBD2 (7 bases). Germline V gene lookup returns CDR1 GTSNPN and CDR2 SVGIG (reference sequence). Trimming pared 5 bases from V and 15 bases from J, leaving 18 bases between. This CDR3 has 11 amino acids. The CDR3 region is CAWGGGDLRYF. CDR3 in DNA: TGTGCCTGGGGAGGGGGGGACTTGAGATATTTT.

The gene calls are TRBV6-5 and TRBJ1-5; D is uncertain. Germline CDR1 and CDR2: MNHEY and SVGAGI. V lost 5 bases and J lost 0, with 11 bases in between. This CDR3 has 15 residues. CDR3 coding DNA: TGTGCCAGCAGTCCGTCGCGGTATAGCAATCAGCCCCAGCATTTT. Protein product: CASSPSRYSNQPQHF.

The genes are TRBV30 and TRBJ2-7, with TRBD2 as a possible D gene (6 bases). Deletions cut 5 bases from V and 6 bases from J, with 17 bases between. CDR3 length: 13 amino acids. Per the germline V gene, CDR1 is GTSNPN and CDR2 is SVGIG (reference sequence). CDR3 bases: TGTGCCTGGGGGGGGAGAGTTGGGGGCGAGCAGTACTTC. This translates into CAWGGRVGGEQYF.

CDR3 loop: CASSRDYTSTDTQYF. In DNA, the CDR3 is TGTGCCAGCAGCCGGGACTATACTAGCACAGATACGCAGTATTTT. The chain uses TRBV28 and TRBJ2-3; 7 bases agree with TRBD2. CDR3 length: 15 amino acids. The germline V gene encodes CDR1 MDHEN and CDR2 SYDVKM. J was trimmed by 0 bases and V by 6 bases; bases with no gene match: 6.

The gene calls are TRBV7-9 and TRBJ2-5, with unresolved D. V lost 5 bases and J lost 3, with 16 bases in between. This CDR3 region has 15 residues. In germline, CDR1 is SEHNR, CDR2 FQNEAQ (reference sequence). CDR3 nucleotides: TGTGCCAGCAGCCCAAGGAGACTCCTCAAAGAGACCCAGTACTTC. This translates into CASSPRRLLKETQYF.

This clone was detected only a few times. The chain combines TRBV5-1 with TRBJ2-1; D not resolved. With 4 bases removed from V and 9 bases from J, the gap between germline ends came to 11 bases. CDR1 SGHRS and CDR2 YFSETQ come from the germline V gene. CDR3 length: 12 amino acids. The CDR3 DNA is TGCGCCAGCAGCCTGCTGGCAGTTGAGCAGTTCTTC. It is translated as CASSLLAVEQFF.

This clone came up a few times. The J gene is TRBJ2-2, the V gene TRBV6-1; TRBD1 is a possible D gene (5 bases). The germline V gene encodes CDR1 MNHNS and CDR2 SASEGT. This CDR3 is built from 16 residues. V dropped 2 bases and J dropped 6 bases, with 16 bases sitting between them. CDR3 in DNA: TGTGCCAGCAGTGAATGGCAGGGTAAAGGGTCCGGGGAGCTGTTTTTT. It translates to CASSEWQGKGSGELFF.

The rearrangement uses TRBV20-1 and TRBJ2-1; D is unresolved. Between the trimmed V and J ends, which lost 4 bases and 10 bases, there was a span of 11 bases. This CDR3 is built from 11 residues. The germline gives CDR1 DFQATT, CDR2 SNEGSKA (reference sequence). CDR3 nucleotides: TGCAGTGCTATACTCCTCCTCGAGCAGTTCTTC. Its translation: CSAILLLEQFF.